This T cell receptor beta chain was recorded in a study of CD8 T cells in Susac syndrome. Study-wide results and limits: As the study acknowledged, the number of individuals in its TCR sequencing and HLA analysis was relatively small.

TCR beta sequences were obtained from blood CD8+ and CD4+ T cells. The multiple sclerosis control group consisted of treatment-naive patients whose relapsing-remitting disease, which was either stable or active, fulfilled revised McDonald criteria. Trimming removed 2 bases from V and 2 bases from J, with 12 bases in between. In germline, CDR1 is SQVTM, CDR2 ANQGSEA. The CDR3 consists of 14 residues. For this clonotype: Its specificity is unknown.

RNA, at roughly 0.5 to 1 ug, was reverse transcribed with random hexamers. MiXCR was run by TCRdb on the immunoSEQ multiplex PCR reads, yielding one entry per CDR3 protein. The sample lists approximately 230,000 distinct CDR3 sequences; around 93% were seen once. This clonotype was sampled from a human donor with multiple sclerosis. This chain uses TRBV29-1 with TRBJ1-1; perhaps TRBD1 as D (5 bases). The specimen sequenced was CD4+ T cells from PBMCs. CDR3 amino acids: CSVEQLRENTEAFF. The CDR3 DNA sequence: TGCAGCGTTGAACAGCTCAGGGAAAACACTGAAGCTTTCTTT.